A single TCR beta chain is shown here with its context. As processed by the authors: From reference gene primer amplification, estimates of nucleated cell counts were derived. The assay was immunoSEQ multiplex PCR, and TCRdb's table has in-frame clones only and misses some. Clonal size and the V and J genes are those of that table, whereas D and trimming came from the DNA. The sample contains 250,000 to 350,000 clones, around four fifths of which appear only once. The record originates from a study of blood T cell repertoires in COVID-19. Study summary: The study drew acute and convalescent COVID-19 samples from the United States, Italy and Spain. PBMCs, B-cell-depleted T cells, or T cells provided the cDNA or gDNA that made up the material.

Germline loops: CDR1 MNHEY, CDR2 SMNVEV (reference sequence). CDR3 length equals 17 residues. V was clipped by 7 bases and J by 4 bases; unmatched bases: 12. The material sequenced was peripheral blood. The TCR comes from a woman aged 50 to 60 with active or convalescent COVID-19. The rearrangement joins TRBV27 to TRBJ2-1; 11 positions agree with TRBD2. Written as DNA, the CDR3 is TGTGCCAGCACCTATAGCGGGAGGGCGGGGGGTTACAATGAGCAGTTCTTC. The encoded protein is CASTYSGRAGGYNEQFF.